This TCR beta chain came from a study of blood T cell repertoires in COVID-19. Study in general: COVID-19 samples collected from the United States, Italy and Spain covered acute and convalescent phases. Nucleic acid was either cDNA or gDNA, and it came from T cells, B-cell-depleted T cells, or PBMCs.

Germline trimming cut 8 bases from V and 3 bases from J; bases unmatched to any gene: 1. This CDR3 has 11 residues. Germline loops: CDR1 MNHNS, CDR2 SASEGT. Authors' analysis steps: Amplification from reference gene primers served as the basis for estimated nucleated cell counts. Using immunoSEQ multiplex PCR, the repertoire was profiled, and TCRdb retains in-frame clones only, with some absent. V and J calls and clone size follow that table, whereas D and trimming were derived from the DNA. The sample shows about 70,000 clones, about 90% of them seen only once. V gene TRBV6-1 combines with J gene TRBJ2-7, with 7 bases that match TRBD1. The receptor was isolated from a man aged 40-49 years with COVID-19, enrolled during active disease. The sequenced sample was peripheral blood. CDR3 protein: CASAGGYEQYF. The CDR3 bases are TGTGCCAGCGCAGGGGGCTACGAGCAGTACTTC.